This TCR beta chain was documented in a study of T cell repertoires in cytomegalovirus infection. Study in general: Carrying CMV and the relevant HLA type showed in public TCR beta signatures.

The junction had 3 bases not matched to a gene; V was cut back by 1 base and J by 5 bases. CDR3 length: 15 amino acids. Germline V gene data show CDR1 as SGHTA and CDR2 as FQGTGA. To note about this clonotype: Its antigen is not known.

A single record per CDR3 protein comes from TCRdb applying MiXCR to the reads. The table lists roughly 250,000 distinct CDR3 sequences, over 20% of them singletons. Findings of the study overall: Ex vivo responses were dominated by HLA-C-restricted CMV-specific TCR beta clonotypes.

The origin of this receptor is a human donor in good health (CMV status not recorded). Some clones in this sample may be carry-over from other donors' samples. The gene calls are TRBV7-3 and TRBJ2-1; TRBD2 aligns across 9 bases. Sequencing input: CD8+ T cells from PBMCs. CDR3 nucleotides: TGTGCCAGCAGCTTAATGGGCGGGGGGGACAATGAGCAGTTCTTC. Translation gives CASSLMGGGDNEQFF.